A selection of T cell receptor beta chains follows, all from one sample in a study of blood T cell repertoires in COVID-19. Data came from immunoSEQ multiplex PCR; TCRdb stores just in-frame clones and leaves some out. In the table there are about 140,000 clones, 65% to 90% of which are singletons. The sample consisted of peripheral blood. The receptors come from a man in his sixties with active or convalescent COVID-19. CDR3s include the opening cysteine and the closing phenylalanine or tryptophan. The D gene is left open where the match is weak. Some rows have no size entry. The others give once, few or many, or a class for an expanded clone.

abundance: -; d_gene: TRBD1; v_gene: TRBV6-6; j_gene: TRBJ1-2; CDR3nt: TGTGCCAGCAGTTACACGGACAGGGAGGGTGGCTACACCTTC; CDR3aa: CASSYTDREGGYTF
abundance: -; d_gene: -; v_gene: TRBV30; j_gene: TRBJ2-3; CDR3nt: TGTGCCTGGACAGCTGCGGCCACAGATACGCAGTATTTT; CDR3aa: CAWTAAATDTQYF
abundance: -; d_gene: TRBD2; v_gene: TRBV7-8; j_gene: TRBJ2-3; CDR3nt: TGTGCCAGCAGCTTAAACAGCGGGGGGGCATCCGATACGCAGTATTTT; CDR3aa: CASSLNSGGASDTQYF
abundance: -; d_gene: TRBD1; v_gene: TRBV24-1; j_gene: TRBJ2-1; CDR3nt: TGTGCCACCAGTGATTGGGATATACAGGGGTCACTTAGCAATGAGCAGTTCTTC; CDR3aa: CATSDWDIQGSLSNEQFF
abundance: -; d_gene: -; v_gene: TRBV5-1; j_gene: TRBJ2-1; CDR3nt: TGCGCCAGCAGCCTCGGGACTCCCAATGAGCAGTTCTTC; CDR3aa: CASSLGTPNEQFF
abundance: few; d_gene: -; v_gene: TRBV27; j_gene: TRBJ2-7; CDR3nt: TGTGCCAGCAGTACTACCACCGGCCACGAGCAGTACTTC; CDR3aa: CASSTTTGHEQYF
abundance: -; d_gene: -; v_gene: TRBV4-1; j_gene: TRBJ1-2; CDR3nt: TGCGCCAGCAGCACCCGACAGGTCGGCACGGTCGGCTACACCTTC; CDR3aa: CASSTRQVGTVGYTF
abundance: -; d_gene: -; v_gene: TRBV7-9; j_gene: TRBJ1-2; CDR3nt: TGTGCCAGCAGCTCTCCGACGGGTAACTATGGCTACACCTTC; CDR3aa: CASSSPTGNYGYTF
abundance: -; d_gene: TRBD1; v_gene: TRBV10-2; j_gene: TRBJ2-1; CDR3nt: TGCGCCAGCAGCGGACAGGGCTATGAGCAGTTCTTC; CDR3aa: CASSGQGYEQFF
abundance: -; d_gene: -; v_gene: TRBV6-6; j_gene: TRBJ2-6; CDR3nt: TGTGCCAGCAGCCTACAGGGCACCGGGGCCAACGTCCTGACTTTC; CDR3aa: CASSLQGTGANVLTF
abundance: -; d_gene: -; v_gene: TRBV20-1; j_gene: TRBJ2-5; CDR3nt: TGCAGTGCTAGAGATCCCGGGACCCAGTACTTC; CDR3aa: CSARDPGTQYF
abundance: -; d_gene: TRBD1; v_gene: TRBV19; j_gene: TRBJ1-2; CDR3nt: TGTGCCAGTAGTATTTGGACAGGCGATGAACGTGGCTACACCTTC; CDR3aa: CASSIWTGDERGYTF
abundance: -; d_gene: -; v_gene: TRBV4-1; j_gene: TRBJ2-5; CDR3nt: TGCGCCAGCAGCCAAGTCGGCAGGGGACAAGAGACCCAGTACTTC; CDR3aa: CASSQVGRGQETQYF
abundance: few; d_gene: -; v_gene: TRBV2; j_gene: TRBJ1-1; CDR3nt: TGTGCCAGCAGTGAGTGGCGGACTGAAGCTTTCTTT; CDR3aa: CASSEWRTEAFF
abundance: -; d_gene: -; v_gene: TRBV29-1; j_gene: TRBJ1-1; CDR3nt: TGCAGCGCCGGGACACCGAACACTGAAGCTTTCTTT; CDR3aa: CSAGTPNTEAFF
abundance: -; d_gene: -; v_gene: TRBV19; j_gene: TRBJ2-3; CDR3nt: TGTGCCAGTAGCACCCAGATCTTAAATACGCAGTATTTT; CDR3aa: CASSTQILNTQYF
abundance: once; d_gene: -; v_gene: TRBV24-1; j_gene: TRBJ2-1; CDR3nt: TGTGCCACCAGTGATTACGACAAGGATACAAACAATGAGCAGTTCTTC; CDR3aa: CATSDYDKDTNNEQFF
abundance: -; d_gene: -; v_gene: TRBV10-3; j_gene: TRBJ1-2; CDR3nt: TGTGCCATCAGCGAGGCCCCGCACAGGGCCCCTCTAATCCCCGGCTACACCTTC; CDR3aa: CAISEAPHRAPLIPGYTF
abundance: -; d_gene: -; v_gene: TRBV24-1; j_gene: TRBJ1-1; CDR3nt: TGTGCCACCAGTTATGGAGGTGAAGCTTTCTTT; CDR3aa: CATSYGGEAFF
abundance: -; d_gene: -; v_gene: TRBV9; j_gene: TRBJ1-5; CDR3nt: TGTGCCAGCAGCATTAGAGGCCAGATCAATCAGCCCCAGCATTTT; CDR3aa: CASSIRGQINQPQHF
abundance: -; d_gene: TRBD1; v_gene: TRBV5-1; j_gene: TRBJ2-3; CDR3nt: TGCGCCAGTTCAACAGGGGGAATGGGCACAGATACGCAGTATTTT; CDR3aa: CASSTGGMGTDTQYF
abundance: -; d_gene: -; v_gene: TRBV25-1; j_gene: TRBJ1-5; CDR3nt: TGTGCCAGCAGTGAAGCGGGGGGTGGCAATCAGCCCCAGCATTTT; CDR3aa: CASSEAGGGNQPQHF
abundance: -; d_gene: TRBD1; v_gene: TRBV14; j_gene: TRBJ1-2; CDR3nt: TGTGCCAGCAGCCAGGACAGGGTCGGCTACACCTTC; CDR3aa: CASSQDRVGYTF
abundance: -; d_gene: TRBD1; v_gene: TRBV7-2; j_gene: TRBJ1-3; CDR3nt: TGTGCCAGCAACAGGGACAGGGGAGGGAACACCATATATTTT; CDR3aa: CASNRDRGGNTIYF
abundance: -; d_gene: TRBD1; v_gene: TRBV12-5; j_gene: TRBJ2-2; CDR3nt: TGTGCTAGTGGTTTGATCACGACAGGGTACACCGGGGAGCTGTTTTTT; CDR3aa: CASGLITTGYTGELFF
abundance: -; d_gene: -; v_gene: TRBV5-6; j_gene: TRBJ2-1; CDR3nt: TGTGCCAGCAGCGTTCAGGGAATTACAAATGAGCAGTTCTTC; CDR3aa: CASSVQGITNEQFF
abundance: few; d_gene: TRBD2; v_gene: TRBV4-3; j_gene: TRBJ2-3; CDR3nt: TGCGCCAGCAGCCAAGAGTTGGTAGCGGGGGGGCTGGGCACAGATACGCAGTATTTT; CDR3aa: CASSQELVAGGLGTDTQYF
abundance: -; d_gene: TRBD2; v_gene: TRBV7-2; j_gene: TRBJ2-1; CDR3nt: TGTGCCAGCAGCTTAGTGGCGGGAGGTCGGAATGAGCAGTTCTTC; CDR3aa: CASSLVAGGRNEQFF
abundance: few; d_gene: TRBD1; v_gene: TRBV5-1; j_gene: TRBJ1-2; CDR3nt: TGCGCCAGCAGCTTTGGGGCAGGGGGGAACTATGGCTACACCTTC; CDR3aa: CASSFGAGGNYGYTF
abundance: -; d_gene: -; v_gene: TRBV7-6; j_gene: TRBJ1-5; CDR3nt: TGTGCCAGCAGCTTAGGGGGGCGGGTAAGCTATCCTCTATTT; CDR3aa: CASSLGGRVSYPLF
abundance: -; d_gene: -; v_gene: TRBV6-1; j_gene: TRBJ1-4; CDR3nt: TGTGCCAGCAGTGAAGTACGGGGGCCGGGGGGAAATGAAAAACTGTTTTTT; CDR3aa: CASSEVRGPGGNEKLFF
abundance: -; d_gene: -; v_gene: TRBV6-5; j_gene: TRBJ2-1; CDR3nt: TGTGCCAGCAGTTACTCGAGCCCAGCGAGATACAATGAGCAGTTCTTC; CDR3aa: CASSYSSPARYNEQFF
abundance: -; d_gene: TRBD1; v_gene: TRBV24-1; j_gene: TRBJ2-1; CDR3nt: TGTGCCACCAGTGATCGGACAGGGAGCTCCTACAATGAGCAGTTCTTC; CDR3aa: CATSDRTGSSYNEQFF
abundance: once; d_gene: -; v_gene: TRBV5-8; j_gene: TRBJ2-1; CDR3nt: TGTGCCAGCAGCTCGGGGAGGACGCTATCCTACAATGAGCAGTTCTTC; CDR3aa: CASSSGRTLSYNEQFF
abundance: -; d_gene: -; v_gene: TRBV19; j_gene: TRBJ1-2; CDR3nt: TGTGCCAGTAGTATAGCTACGACAGGCTACGTCTATGGCTACACCTTC; CDR3aa: CASSIATTGYVYGYTF
abundance: -; d_gene: TRBD1; v_gene: TRBV19; j_gene: TRBJ2-2; CDR3nt: TGTGCCAGTAACGGACAGGGGGAAAACGCGAACACCGGGGAGCTGTTTTTT; CDR3aa: CASNGQGENANTGELFF
abundance: once; d_gene: -; v_gene: TRBV30; j_gene: TRBJ2-3; CDR3nt: TGTGCCTGGAGCCGACAGTCAGATACGCAGTATTTT; CDR3aa: CAWSRQSDTQYF
abundance: -; d_gene: TRBD2; v_gene: TRBV27; j_gene: TRBJ2-2; CDR3nt: TGTGCCAGCAGCCCAACGGGGGGACTCCCGGCTCCCGGGGAGCTGTTTTTT; CDR3aa: CASSPTGGLPAPGELFF
abundance: -; d_gene: TRBD1; v_gene: TRBV7-7; j_gene: TRBJ1-2; CDR3nt: TGTGCCAGCAGCCGACCCGGGACAGGGGCGAACTATGGCTACACCTTC; CDR3aa: CASSRPGTGANYGYTF
abundance: -; d_gene: -; v_gene: TRBV9; j_gene: TRBJ1-3; CDR3nt: TGTGCCAGCAGCGTCCAGACAAGCAACTCTGGAAACACCATATATTTT; CDR3aa: CASSVQTSNSGNTIYF